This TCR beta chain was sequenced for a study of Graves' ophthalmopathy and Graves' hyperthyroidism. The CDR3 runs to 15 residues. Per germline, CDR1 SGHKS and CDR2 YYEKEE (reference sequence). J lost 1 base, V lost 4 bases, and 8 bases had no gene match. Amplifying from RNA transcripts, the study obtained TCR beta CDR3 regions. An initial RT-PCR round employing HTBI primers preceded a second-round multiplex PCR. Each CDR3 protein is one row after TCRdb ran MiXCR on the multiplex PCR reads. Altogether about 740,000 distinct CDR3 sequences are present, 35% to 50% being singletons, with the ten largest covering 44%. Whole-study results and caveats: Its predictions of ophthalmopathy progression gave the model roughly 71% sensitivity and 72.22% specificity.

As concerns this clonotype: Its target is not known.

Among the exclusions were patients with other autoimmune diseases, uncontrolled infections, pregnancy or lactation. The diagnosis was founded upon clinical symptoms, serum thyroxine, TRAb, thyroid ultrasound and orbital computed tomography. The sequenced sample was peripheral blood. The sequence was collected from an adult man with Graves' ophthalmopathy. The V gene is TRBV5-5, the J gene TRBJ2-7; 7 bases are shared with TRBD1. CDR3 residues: CASSITGDTSYEQYF. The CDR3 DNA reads TGTGCCAGCAGCATAACAGGGGATACATCCTACGAGCAGTACTTC.